Following are 24 T cell receptor delta chains from one sample sequenced in a study of Vδ1+ human thymocytes. Study outcomes and limitations: Thymic TRG and TRD repertoires appeared highly polyclonal, with Gaussian CDR3 length distributions.

No antigen is known for these receptors. Sequences come from RNA converted to cDNA by reverse transcription. CDR3 amplicons came from multiplex PCR with pooled V-gene forward and constant-region reverse primers. TCRdb re-called the multiplex PCR reads with CATT. The table records 70,000 to 90,000 delta-chain clones, around 35% of them present only once. The sequencing input was Vdelta1+ gamma-delta thymocytes from the thymus. Subset here: FACS-sorted CD3+ TCRalphabeta- TCRVdelta1+ TCRVdelta2- thymocytes. These receptors all stem from a boy under three years old who had congenital heart surgery.

This clone was recorded at least ten times. The chain is built from TRDV2 and TRDJ1; 8 positions agree with TRDD3. Trimming cost V 0 bases and J 2 bases; bases outside gene matches: 7. Germline V lookup: CDR1 GEAIGNYY, CDR2 EKD. CDR3 size: 16 residues. The CDR3, as DNA: TGTGCCTGTGACACCGGGGGGTACTGGGGGACCGATAAACTCATCTTT. Translated: CACDTGGYWGTDKLIF.

J is TRDJ1 and V is TRDV1, with D possibly being TRDD2 or TRDD3 (5 bases each). Germline CDR1 reads TSWWSYY; CDR2 reads QGS. The CDR3 consists of 20 residues. The V end lost 1 base, the J end lost 2 bases, and 26 bases lay between the germline ends. The CDR3: CALGEPSPVLVNYWTDKLIF. In DNA, the CDR3 is TGTGCTCTTGGGGAACCTTCCCCCGTACTGGTTAACTATTGGACCGATAAACTCATCTTT.

This chain connects TRDV1 to TRDJ1; 9 nucleotides line up with TRDD3. The CDR3 sequence is 19 residues long. The J segment lost 0 bases and the V segment lost 5 bases, leaving 16 bases of the junction unmatched. Germline CDR1 TSWWSYY, CDR2 QGS. The CDR3 loop reads CALGSLGDVAGGYTDKLIF. In DNA form, the CDR3 reads TGTGCTCTTGGGTCCCTCGGGGACGTAGCTGGGGGATACACCGATAAACTCATCTTT.

This clone was recorded a few times. The chain employs TRDV1 and TRDJ1, with 7 bases matching TRDD3. After removal of 0 bases from V and 7 bases from J, the junction contained 23 bases not matched to a gene. Germline CDR1 TSWWSYY, CDR2 QGS. This CDR3 has 20 residues. The CDR3 nucleotides read TGTGCTCTTGGGGAACTTGGCCTACGGGCAGGGGGATTGATGTACGGTAAACTCATCTTT. Its translation: CALGELGLRAGGLMYGKLIF.

Turning to this clone: This sample also contains other DNA sequences that code for the same CDR3. The chain combines TRDV1 with TRDJ1; D is tentatively TRDD2 or TRDD3 (5 bases each). This CDR3 spans 18 amino acids. The V end was cut by 4 bases, the J end by 4 bases, with 25 bases between. Germline V CDR1 and CDR2: TSWWSYY, QGS. CDR3 protein: CALGVLPSTGGDGDKLIF. The CDR3 coding sequence is TGTGCTCTTGGGGTCCTGCCTTCTACGGGAGGGGACGGCGATAAACTCATCTTT.

This clone was seen more than once but under ten times. This rearrangement joins TRDV1 to TRDJ1; TRDD2 agrees at 8 bases. There are 14 residues in the CDR3. J lost 10 bases, V lost 5 bases, and 12 bases had no gene match. CDR1 and CDR2 (germline): TSWWSYY, QGS. CDR3: CALGLPTNSWALIF. The DNA for the CDR3 is TGTGCTCTTGGGCTTCCTACGAATAGCTGGGCACTCATCTTT.

The chain couples TRDV1 to TRDJ1; tentatively, D is TRDD2 (5 bases). The CDR3 covers 15 residues. Germline CDR1 TSWWSYY, CDR2 QGS. Trimming shortened V by 0 bases and J by 0 bases, and 8 bases separated the two germline ends. Written as DNA, the CDR3 is TGTGCTCTTGGGGAACTAGCCTACTACACCGATAAACTCATCTTT. This translates into CALGELAYYTDKLIF.

This clone was picked up a small number of times. Sequence at one end of the junction differs from germline and may be a read error. The gene calls are TRDV1 and TRDJ1; 9 bases fit TRDD2. CDR3 size: 18 residues. Per the germline V gene, CDR1 is TSWWSYY and CDR2 is QGS. The chain's CDR3 is CALGELPSYSTGENKPIF. The CDR3 DNA sequence: TGTGCTCTTGGGGAACTCCCTTCCTACTCTACTGGGGAGAATAAACCCATCTTT.

To note about this clone: The sample contains more than one DNA sequence encoding this CDR3. The genes are TRDV1 and TRDJ1, with 10 bases fitting TRDD3. CDR1 is TSWWSYY and CDR2 is QGS in the germline V gene. This CDR3 comprises 20 residues. Losses at the gene ends were 0 bases for V and 0 bases for J; bases not matched to a gene: 13. Here the CDR3 DNA reads TGTGCTCTTGGGGAACTCAGGCCCGGGGGATACGGGACCCACACCGATAAACTCATCTTT. Translating it yields CALGELRPGGYGTHTDKLIF.

The chain recombines TRDV1 with TRDJ1; 9 positions match TRDD3. Per the germline V gene, CDR1 is TSWWSYY and CDR2 is QGS. The length of the CDR3 is 26 residues. Losses at the gene ends were 1 base for V and 0 bases for J; bases not matched to a gene: 33. CDR3 residues: CALGEPRAYGLPYTGGPIEYTDKLIF. The CDR3 DNA sequence: TGTGCTCTTGGGGAACCTAGGGCCTATGGCCTTCCCTATACTGGGGGACCCATCGAATACACCGATAAACTCATCTTT.

The chain is built from TRDV2 and TRDJ1; 12 positions match TRDD3. The V gene end was trimmed by 0 bases and the J gene end by 3 bases; junction bases not matched to a gene: 10. The CDR3 is 18 amino acids. Germline CDR1 reads GEAIGNYY; CDR2 reads EKD. The CDR3 loop is CACDTFTLGDTESDKLIF. In nucleotides, the CDR3 is TGTGCCTGTGACACCTTTACTCTGGGGGATACGGAGTCCGATAAACTCATCTTT.

The gene calls are TRDV1 and TRDJ1; 9 bases agree with TRDD3. CDR1 TSWWSYY and CDR2 QGS come from the germline V gene. With V trimmed by 5 bases and J by 0 bases, 19 bases remained unmatched. The CDR3 contains 20 residues. The CDR3 DNA is TGTGCTCTTGGGCCCCGGGGGTACTGGGGGAATAGACGGTACACCGATAAACTCATCTTT. This gives the protein CALGPRGYWGNRRYTDKLIF.

This sequence joins TRDV1 and TRDJ1, with 7 bases matching TRDD2. The trim removed 1 base at V and 3 bases at J, leaving 17 bases unmatched. The CDR3 runs to 19 residues. Germline V gene lookup returns CDR1 TSWWSYY and CDR2 QGS. This CDR3 reads CALGEPNGLPYTFPDKLIF. CDR3 bases: TGTGCTCTTGGGGAACCTAATGGCCTTCCTTACACTTTCCCCGATAAACTCATCTTT.

This clone was counted between two and nine times. V and J are TRDV1 and TRDJ1; the match to TRDD3 covers 10 bases. This CDR3 comprises 21 residues. V lost 0 bases and J lost 8; bases outside the gene matches: 24. Germline V gives CDR1 TSWWSYY, CDR2 QGS. CDR3 sequence (DNA): TGTGCTCTTGGGGAACTTCAAACCCACCCCCGTACTGGGGGATCTAAGAACAAACTCATCTTT. Protein product: CALGELQTHPRTGGSKNKLIF.

This clone appeared a few times. J is TRDJ1 and V is TRDV1; D might be TRDD3 (5 bases). CDR1 is TSWWSYY and CDR2 is QGS in the germline V gene. The CDR3 is 19 amino acids. V was cut by 0 bases and J by 0 bases, with 20 bases left in between. The CDR3 sequence: CALGELEGGPKRDTDKLIF. CDR3 DNA sequence: TGTGCTCTTGGGGAACTAGAAGGGGGCCCTAAGCGGGACACCGATAAACTCATCTTT.

The rearrangement uses TRDV1 and TRDJ1; TRDD3 matches 9 bases. The germline V gene encodes CDR1 TSWWSYY and CDR2 QGS. V shed 5 bases, J shed 0 bases, and the junction held 31 bases outside the gene matches. This CDR3 region has 24 residues. For the CDR3, the DNA is TGTGCTCTTGGGAGATTCCTACGCCTGACCATGGCTAGAAGTTCTGGGGGATACACCGATAAACTCATCTTT. Translating gives CALGRFLRLTMARSSGGYTDKLIF.

The gene calls are TRDV1 and TRDJ1; D is uncertain. The CDR3 has 15 residues. Trimming pared 0 bases from V and 8 bases from J, leaving 16 bases between. In germline, CDR1 is TSWWSYY, CDR2 QGS. CDR3 amino acids: CALGELHPETDKLIF. CDR3 in DNA: TGTGCTCTTGGGGAACTTCACCCCGAAACGGACAAACTCATCTTT.

The chain is built from TRDV1 and TRDJ1; unclear D gene. CDR1 is TSWWSYY and CDR2 is QGS in the germline V gene. This CDR3 contains 16 residues. V was shortened by 4 bases and J by 7 bases, with 22 bases between the two germline ends. DNA of the CDR3: TGTGCTCTTGGGGTACCGGCTGGCCCCTTGGGTAGTAAACTCATCTTT. Protein product: CALGVPAGPLGSKLIF.

In this sample, this clone turned up a few times. The identical CDR3 is also encoded by other nucleotide sequences in the sample. The chain joins TRDV1 to TRDJ1; D assignment may be TRDD2 or TRDD3 (6 bases each). V lost 5 bases and J 0 bases, leaving 31 bases between the germline ends. Germline V gene data show CDR1 as TSWWSYY and CDR2 as QGS. The CDR3 sequence is 21 residues long. The chain's CDR3 is CALGPRPSLMAGGQYTDKLIF. The CDR3 coding sequence is TGTGCTCTTGGGCCACGGCCTTCCCTCATGGCAGGGGGACAGTACACCGATAAACTCATCTTT.

The table lists this clone with many counts. This rearrangement joins TRDV2 to TRDJ1, with 10 bases lining up with TRDD3. Germline loops: CDR1 GEAIGNYY, CDR2 EKD. Unmatched junction bases numbered 11, after V lost 5 bases and J lost 3 bases. This CDR3 is 16 amino acids long. The CDR3 nucleotides read TGTGCCTGTGCAGCCCGGGGGATACGCGCGTCCGATAAACTCATCTTT. This translates into CACAARGIRASDKLIF.

This clone was seen only a few times. The V call is TRDV1, the J call TRDJ1; D possibly matches TRDD2 or TRDD3 (9 bases each). Germline V gives CDR1 TSWWSYY, CDR2 QGS. The CDR3 extends over 20 amino acids. The V and J ends lost 3 bases and 0 bases respectively, with 26 bases between them. The CDR3 DNA is TGTGCTCTTGGGGACCTGCATCCTTCCTACTGGGGGAGATACACCGATAAACTCATCTTT. Protein product: CALGDLHPSYWGRYTDKLIF.

Points on this clone: Other DNA sequences in the same sample also yield this CDR3. V is TRDV1 and J is TRDJ1, with D perhaps matching TRDD3 (6 bases). The length of the CDR3 is 15 residues. Germline lookup yields CDR1 TSWWSYY and CDR2 QGS. V dropped 2 bases and J dropped 0 bases, with 10 bases sitting between them. The chain's CDR3 is CALGERGTYTDKLIF. In DNA, the CDR3 is TGTGCTCTTGGGGAAAGGGGGACGTACACCGATAAACTCATCTTT.

This clone was observed a few times. The chain combines TRDV2 with TRDJ1; TRDD3 matches at 7 bases. V shed 3 bases and J 1 base; nucleotides not matched to a gene: 22. The CDR3 runs to 20 residues. Germline V CDR1 and CDR2: GEAIGNYY, EKD. The DNA for the CDR3 is TGTGCCTGTGACGCCATGGATCTCGCTGGGGGTCCCGAGTTCACCGATAAACTCATCTTT. The encoded protein is CACDAMDLAGGPEFTDKLIF.

This clone appeared a few times. This chain joins TRDV1 and TRDJ1, with TRDD3 matching over 7 bases. The ends lost 4 bases at V and 0 bases at J; junction bases unmatched: 32. This CDR3 is built from 24 residues. Germline V gene data show CDR1 as TSWWSYY and CDR2 as QGS. DNA for the CDR3: TGTGCTCTTGGGGTACTTTCCCACCCCAAATTTACTGGGGACCCCTGGTCGTACACCGATAAACTCATCTTT. This codes for CALGVLSHPKFTGDPWSYTDKLIF.